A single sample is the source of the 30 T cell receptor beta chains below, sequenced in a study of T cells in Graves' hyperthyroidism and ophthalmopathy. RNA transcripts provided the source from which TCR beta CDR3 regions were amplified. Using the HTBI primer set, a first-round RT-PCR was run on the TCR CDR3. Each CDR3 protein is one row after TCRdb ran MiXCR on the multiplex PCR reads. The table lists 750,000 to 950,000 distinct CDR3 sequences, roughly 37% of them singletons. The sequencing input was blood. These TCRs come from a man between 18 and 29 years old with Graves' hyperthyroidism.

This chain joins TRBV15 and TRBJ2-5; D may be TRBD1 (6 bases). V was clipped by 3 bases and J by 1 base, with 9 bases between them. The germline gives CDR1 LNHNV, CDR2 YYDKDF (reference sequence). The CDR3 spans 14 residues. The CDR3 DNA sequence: TGTGCCACCAGCAGCGAGACAGGCCAAGAGACCCAGTACTTC. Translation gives CATSSETGQETQYF. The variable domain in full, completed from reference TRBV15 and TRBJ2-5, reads DAMVIQNPRYQVTQFGKPVTLSCSQTLNHNVMYWYQQKSSQAPKLLFHYYDKDFNNEADTPDNFQSRRPNTSFCFLDIRSPGLGDTAMYLCATSSETGQETQYFGPGTRLLVL.

The CDR3 nucleotides read TGTGCCAGCAGCCAAGAGTTCGGGACAGGCATCGAACTGAGTGGCACTGAAGCTTTCTTT. Its translation: CASSQEFGTGIELSGTEAFF. V and J are TRBV14 and TRBJ1-1; 8 bases agree with TRBD1. Trimming removed 0 bases from V and 4 bases from J; junction bases left unmatched: 19. Per germline, CDR1 SGHDN and CDR2 FVKESK. The CDR3 spans 20 residues.

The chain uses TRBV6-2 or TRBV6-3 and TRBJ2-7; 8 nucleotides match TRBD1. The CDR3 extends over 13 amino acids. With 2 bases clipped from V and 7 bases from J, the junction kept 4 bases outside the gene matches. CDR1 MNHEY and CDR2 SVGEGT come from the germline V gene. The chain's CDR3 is CASSYTTGGEQYF. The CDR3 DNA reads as TGTGCCAGCAGTTACACAACAGGGGGTGAGCAGTACTTC.

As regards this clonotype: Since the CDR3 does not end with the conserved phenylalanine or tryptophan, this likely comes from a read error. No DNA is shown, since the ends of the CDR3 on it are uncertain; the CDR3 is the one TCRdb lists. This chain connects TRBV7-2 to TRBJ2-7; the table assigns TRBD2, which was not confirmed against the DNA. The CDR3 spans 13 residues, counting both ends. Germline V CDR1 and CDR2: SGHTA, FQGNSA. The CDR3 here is CASSSPTATSRSI.

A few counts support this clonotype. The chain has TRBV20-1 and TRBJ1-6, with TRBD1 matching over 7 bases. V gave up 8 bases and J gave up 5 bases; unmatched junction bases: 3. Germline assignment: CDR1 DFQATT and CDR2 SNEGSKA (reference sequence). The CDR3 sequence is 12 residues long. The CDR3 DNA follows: TGCAGTCTCGGGACAGATAATTCACCCCTCCACTTT. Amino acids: CSLGTDNSPLHF.

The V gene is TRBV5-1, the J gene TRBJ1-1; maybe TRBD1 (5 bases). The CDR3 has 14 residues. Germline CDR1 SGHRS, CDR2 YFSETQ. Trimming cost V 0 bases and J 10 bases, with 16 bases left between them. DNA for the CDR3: TGCGCCAGCAGCTTGGCCTCTGAAGGGGCGGCAGCTTTCTTT. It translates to CASSLASEGAAAFF.

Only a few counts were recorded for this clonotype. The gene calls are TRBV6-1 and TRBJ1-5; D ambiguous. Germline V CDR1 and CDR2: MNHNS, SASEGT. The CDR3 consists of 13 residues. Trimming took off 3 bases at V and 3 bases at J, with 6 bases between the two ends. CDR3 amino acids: CASSELDNQPQHF. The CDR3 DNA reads TGTGCCAGCAGTGAGTTAGACAATCAGCCCCAGCATTTT.

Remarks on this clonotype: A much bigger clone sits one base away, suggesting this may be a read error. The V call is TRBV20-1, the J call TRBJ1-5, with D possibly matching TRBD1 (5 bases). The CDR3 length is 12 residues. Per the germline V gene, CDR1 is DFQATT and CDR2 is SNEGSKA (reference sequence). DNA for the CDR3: TGCGGTGCTAGAGACAGCGATCAGCCCCAGCATTTT. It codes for CGARDSDQPQHF.

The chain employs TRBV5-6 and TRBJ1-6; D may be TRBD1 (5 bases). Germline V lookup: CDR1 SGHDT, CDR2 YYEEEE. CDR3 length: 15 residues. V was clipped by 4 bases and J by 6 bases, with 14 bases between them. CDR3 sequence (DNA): TGTGCCAGCAGCCCCGGTCAGGGACCTAATTCACCCCTCCACTTT. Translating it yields CASSPGQGPNSPLHF.

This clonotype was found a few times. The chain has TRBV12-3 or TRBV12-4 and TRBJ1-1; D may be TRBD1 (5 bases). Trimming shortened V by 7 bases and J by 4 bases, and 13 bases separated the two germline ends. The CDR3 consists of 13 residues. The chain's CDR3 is CASIAGGSTEAFF. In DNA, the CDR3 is TGTGCCAGCATCGCTGGGGGGAGCACTGAAGCTTTCTTT.

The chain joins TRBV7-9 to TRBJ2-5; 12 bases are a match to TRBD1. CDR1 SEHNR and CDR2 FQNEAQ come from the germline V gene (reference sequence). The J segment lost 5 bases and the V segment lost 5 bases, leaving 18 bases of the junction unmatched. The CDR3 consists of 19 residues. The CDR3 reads CASSPNALSGTGGGETQYF. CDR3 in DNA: TGTGCCAGCAGCCCCAATGCCCTATCCGGGACAGGGGGCGGTGAGACCCAGTACTTC.

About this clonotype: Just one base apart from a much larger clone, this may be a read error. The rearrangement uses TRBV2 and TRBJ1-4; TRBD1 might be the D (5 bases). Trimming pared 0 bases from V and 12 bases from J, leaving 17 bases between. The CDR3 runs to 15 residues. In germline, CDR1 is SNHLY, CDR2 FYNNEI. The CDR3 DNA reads TGTGCCAGCAGTGAAGCGTGGCAGAATCTGGGGGAACTGTTTTTT. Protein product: CASSEAWQNLGELFF.

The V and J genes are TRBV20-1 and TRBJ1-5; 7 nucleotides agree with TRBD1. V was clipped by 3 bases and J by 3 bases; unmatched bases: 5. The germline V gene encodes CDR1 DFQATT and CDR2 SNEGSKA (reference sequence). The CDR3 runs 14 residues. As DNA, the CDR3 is TGCAGTGCTAGTGCCGGGACAGCCAATCAGCCCCAGCATTTT. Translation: CSASAGTANQPQHF.

The CDR3: CASSLAGSGREGSPEAFF. The CDR3 DNA sequence: TGCGCCAGCAGCTTGGCCGGTTCAGGGAGGGAGGGGAGTCCTGAAGCTTTCTTT. The genes are TRBV5-1 and TRBJ1-1; TRBD1 might be the D (5 bases). The V gene lost 0 bases and the J gene lost 6 bases, with 24 bases spanning the gap. Germline V gene sequence: CDR1 SGHRS, CDR2 YFSETQ. The CDR3 consists of 18 residues.

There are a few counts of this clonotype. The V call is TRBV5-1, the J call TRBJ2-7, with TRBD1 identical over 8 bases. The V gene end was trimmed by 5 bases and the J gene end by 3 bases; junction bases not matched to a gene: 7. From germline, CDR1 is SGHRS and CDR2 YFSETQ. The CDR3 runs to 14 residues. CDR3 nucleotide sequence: TGCGCCAGCAGTAAATCGGGACAGGACTACGAGCAGTACTTC. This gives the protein CASSKSGQDYEQYF. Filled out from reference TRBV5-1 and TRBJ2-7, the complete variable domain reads KAGVTQTPRYLIKTRGQQVTLSCSPISGHRSVSWYQQTPGQGLQFLFEYFSETQRNKGNFPGRFSGRQFSNSRSEMNVSTLELGDSALYLCASSKSGQDYEQYFGPGTRLTVT.

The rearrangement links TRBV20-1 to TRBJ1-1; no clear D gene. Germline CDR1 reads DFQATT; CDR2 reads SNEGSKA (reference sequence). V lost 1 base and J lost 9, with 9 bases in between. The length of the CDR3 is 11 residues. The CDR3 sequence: CSARVLGQAFF. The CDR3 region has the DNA TGCAGTGCTAGAGTTCTGGGTCAAGCTTTCTTT.

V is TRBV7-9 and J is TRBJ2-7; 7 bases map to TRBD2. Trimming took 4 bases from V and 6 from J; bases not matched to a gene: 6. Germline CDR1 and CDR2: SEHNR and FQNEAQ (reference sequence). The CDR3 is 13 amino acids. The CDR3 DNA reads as TGTGCCAGCAGCTCTGGGGGGGGAGGCGAGCAGTACTTC. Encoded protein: CASSSGGGGEQYF.

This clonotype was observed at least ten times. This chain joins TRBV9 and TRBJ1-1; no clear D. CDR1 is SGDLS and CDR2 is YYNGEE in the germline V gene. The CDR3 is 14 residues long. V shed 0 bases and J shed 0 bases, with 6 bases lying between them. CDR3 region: CASSVGSMNTEAFF. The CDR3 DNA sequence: TGTGCCAGCAGCGTAGGAAGCATGAACACTGAAGCTTTCTTT.

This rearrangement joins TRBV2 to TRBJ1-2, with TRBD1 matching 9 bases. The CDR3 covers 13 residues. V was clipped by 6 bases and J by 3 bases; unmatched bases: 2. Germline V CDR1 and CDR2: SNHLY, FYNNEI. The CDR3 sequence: CASSRQGDYGYTF. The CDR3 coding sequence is TGTGCCAGCAGCAGACAGGGGGACTATGGCTACACCTTC.

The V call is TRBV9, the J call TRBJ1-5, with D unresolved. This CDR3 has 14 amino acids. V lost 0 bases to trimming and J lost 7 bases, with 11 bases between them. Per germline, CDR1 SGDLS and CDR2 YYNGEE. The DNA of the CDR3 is TGTGCCAGCAGCGTAGAACCGAAGGGACAGCCCCAGCATTTT. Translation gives CASSVEPKGQPQHF.

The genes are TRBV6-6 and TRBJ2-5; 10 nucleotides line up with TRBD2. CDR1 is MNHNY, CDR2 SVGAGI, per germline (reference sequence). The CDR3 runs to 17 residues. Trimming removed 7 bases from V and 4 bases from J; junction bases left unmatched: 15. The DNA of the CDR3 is TGTGCCAGCACCCATGAAGCGGGGGGGCTATTGGGAGAGACCCAGTACTTC. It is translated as CASTHEAGGLLGETQYF.

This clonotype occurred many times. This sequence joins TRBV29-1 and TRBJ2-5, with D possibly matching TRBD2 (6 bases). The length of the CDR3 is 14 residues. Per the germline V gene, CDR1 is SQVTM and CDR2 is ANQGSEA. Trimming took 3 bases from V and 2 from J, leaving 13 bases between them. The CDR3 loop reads CSVEFSGLQETQYF. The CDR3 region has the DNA TGCAGCGTTGAGTTTAGCGGCCTTCAAGAGACCCAGTACTTC. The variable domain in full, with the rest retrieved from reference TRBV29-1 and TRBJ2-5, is SAVISQKPSRDICQRGTSLTIQCQVDSQVTMMFWYRQQPGQSLTLIATANQGSEATYESGFVIDKFPISRPNLTFSTLTVSNMSPEDSSIYLCSVEFSGLQETQYFGPGTRLLVL.

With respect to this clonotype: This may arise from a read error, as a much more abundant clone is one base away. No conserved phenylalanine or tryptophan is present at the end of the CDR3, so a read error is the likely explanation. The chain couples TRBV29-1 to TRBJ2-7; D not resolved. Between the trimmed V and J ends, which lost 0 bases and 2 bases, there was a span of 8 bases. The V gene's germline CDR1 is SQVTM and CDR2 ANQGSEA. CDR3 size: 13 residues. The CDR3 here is CSVEDRTAYEQYS. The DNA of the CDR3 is TGCAGCGTTGAAGATCGGACGGCCTACGAGCAGTACTCC.

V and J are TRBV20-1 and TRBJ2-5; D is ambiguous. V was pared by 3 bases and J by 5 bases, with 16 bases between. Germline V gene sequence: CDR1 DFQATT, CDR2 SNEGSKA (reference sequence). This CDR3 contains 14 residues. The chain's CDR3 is CSASSGSSAETQYF. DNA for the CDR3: TGCAGTGCTAGTTCCGGCTCCTCGGCGGAGACCCAGTACTTC.

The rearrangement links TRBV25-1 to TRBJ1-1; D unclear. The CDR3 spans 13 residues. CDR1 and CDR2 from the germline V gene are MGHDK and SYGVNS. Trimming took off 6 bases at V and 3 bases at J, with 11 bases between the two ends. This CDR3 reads CASSRIPDTEAFF. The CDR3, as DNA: TGTGCCAGCAGCCGTATCCCGGACACTGAAGCTTTCTTT.

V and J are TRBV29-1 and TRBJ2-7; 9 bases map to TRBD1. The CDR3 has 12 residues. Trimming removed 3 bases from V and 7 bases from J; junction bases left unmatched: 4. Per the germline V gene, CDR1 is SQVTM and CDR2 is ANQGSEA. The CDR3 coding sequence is TGCAGCGTTGATTCGGGACAGGGAGAGCAGTACTTC. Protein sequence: CSVDSGQGEQYF.

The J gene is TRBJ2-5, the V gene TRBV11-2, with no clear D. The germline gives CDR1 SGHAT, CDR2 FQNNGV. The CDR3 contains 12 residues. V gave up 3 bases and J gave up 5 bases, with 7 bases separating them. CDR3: CASSFWTETQYF. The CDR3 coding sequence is TGTGCCAGCAGCTTCTGGACGGAGACCCAGTACTTC.

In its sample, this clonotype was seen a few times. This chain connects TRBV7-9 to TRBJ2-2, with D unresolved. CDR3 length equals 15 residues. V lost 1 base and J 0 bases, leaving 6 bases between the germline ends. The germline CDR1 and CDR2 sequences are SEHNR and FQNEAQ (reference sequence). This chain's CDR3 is CASSLVTPNTGELFF. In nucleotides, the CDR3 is TGTGCCAGCAGCTTAGTTACTCCGAACACCGGGGAGCTGTTTTTT.

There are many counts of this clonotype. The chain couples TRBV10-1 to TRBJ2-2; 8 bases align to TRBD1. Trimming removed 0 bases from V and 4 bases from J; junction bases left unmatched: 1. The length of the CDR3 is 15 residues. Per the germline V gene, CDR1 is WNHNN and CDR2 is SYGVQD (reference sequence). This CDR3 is CASSESDRVTGELFF. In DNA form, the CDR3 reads TGCGCCAGCAGTGAGTCGGACAGGGTCACCGGGGAGCTGTTTTTT.

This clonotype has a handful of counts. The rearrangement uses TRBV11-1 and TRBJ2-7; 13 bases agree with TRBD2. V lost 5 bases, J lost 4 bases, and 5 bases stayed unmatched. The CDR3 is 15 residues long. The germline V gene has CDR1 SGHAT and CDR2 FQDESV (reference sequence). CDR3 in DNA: TGTGCCAGCAGCCGCGGACTAGCGGGAGTGTACGAGCAGTACTTC. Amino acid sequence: CASSRGLAGVYEQYF.